A selection of T cell receptor beta chains follows, all from one sample in a study of cytomegalovirus exposure and HLA in healthy donors. TCRdb's copy holds only in-frame clones and misses some; the assay was immunoSEQ multiplex PCR. The sample contains 200,000 to 300,000 clones, around 80% of which appear only once. Sequencing input: PBMCs. These TCRs come from a woman aged 40-49 years in good health and CMV-seropositive. Both conserved end residues are part of each CDR3. Each record gives: J gene, D gene, V gene, CDR3 protein. The D gene is left open where the match is weak.

J gene: TRBJ2-3; D gene: .; V gene: TRBV7-9; CDR3 protein: CASNRAGPDTQYF
J gene: TRBJ2-5; D gene: TRBD2; V gene: TRBV11-3; CDR3 protein: CASSLRRGVGETQYF
J gene: TRBJ2-2; D gene: TRBD1; V gene: TRBV7-2; CDR3 protein: CASSPTGGTTTGELFF
J gene: TRBJ2-3; D gene: TRBD2; V gene: TRBV5-1; CDR3 protein: CASSQRGGRDTQYF
J gene: TRBJ1-5; D gene: .; V gene: TRBV30; CDR3 protein: CAWTRQGNQPQHF
J gene: TRBJ1-1; D gene: .; V gene: TRBV19; CDR3 protein: CATTDTEAFF
J gene: TRBJ2-2; D gene: TRBD2; V gene: TRBV4-2; CDR3 protein: CASSQGSGGKNTGELFF
J gene: TRBJ1-4; D gene: .; V gene: TRBV7-9; CDR3 protein: CASSFSEKLFF
J gene: TRBJ1-6; D gene: TRBD1; V gene: TRBV6-5; CDR3 protein: CASSGTGTNSPLHF
J gene: TRBJ2-6; D gene: .; V gene: TRBV30; CDR3 protein: CAWSGFAPNVLTF
J gene: TRBJ2-6; D gene: TRBD1; V gene: TRBV4-3; CDR3 protein: CASSHRQGRGANVLTF
J gene: TRBJ2-1; D gene: .; V gene: TRBV7-9; CDR3 protein: CASSSKGLSYNEQFF
J gene: TRBJ2-2; D gene: .; V gene: TRBV21-1; CDR3 protein: CASSKEVGRTGELFF
J gene: TRBJ2-1; D gene: .; V gene: TRBV9; CDR3 protein: CASSPTGSYNEQFF
J gene: TRBJ2-7; D gene: TRBD2; V gene: TRBV30; CDR3 protein: CAWSVGLAGERSLYEQYF
J gene: TRBJ1-6; D gene: .; V gene: TRBV7-9; CDR3 protein: CSSSLVALDSPLHF
J gene: TRBJ1-4; D gene: TRBD1; V gene: TRBV7-7; CDR3 protein: CASDTGTDDEKLFF
J gene: TRBJ2-5; D gene: .; V gene: TRBV4-2; CDR3 protein: CASSQDGGRETQYF
J gene: TRBJ2-4; D gene: TRBD1; V gene: TRBV5-1; CDR3 protein: CASSWRNLQGAAKNIQYF
J gene: TRBJ2-1; D gene: TRBD2; V gene: TRBV7-6; CDR3 protein: CASSGGWLAGGLSDEQFF